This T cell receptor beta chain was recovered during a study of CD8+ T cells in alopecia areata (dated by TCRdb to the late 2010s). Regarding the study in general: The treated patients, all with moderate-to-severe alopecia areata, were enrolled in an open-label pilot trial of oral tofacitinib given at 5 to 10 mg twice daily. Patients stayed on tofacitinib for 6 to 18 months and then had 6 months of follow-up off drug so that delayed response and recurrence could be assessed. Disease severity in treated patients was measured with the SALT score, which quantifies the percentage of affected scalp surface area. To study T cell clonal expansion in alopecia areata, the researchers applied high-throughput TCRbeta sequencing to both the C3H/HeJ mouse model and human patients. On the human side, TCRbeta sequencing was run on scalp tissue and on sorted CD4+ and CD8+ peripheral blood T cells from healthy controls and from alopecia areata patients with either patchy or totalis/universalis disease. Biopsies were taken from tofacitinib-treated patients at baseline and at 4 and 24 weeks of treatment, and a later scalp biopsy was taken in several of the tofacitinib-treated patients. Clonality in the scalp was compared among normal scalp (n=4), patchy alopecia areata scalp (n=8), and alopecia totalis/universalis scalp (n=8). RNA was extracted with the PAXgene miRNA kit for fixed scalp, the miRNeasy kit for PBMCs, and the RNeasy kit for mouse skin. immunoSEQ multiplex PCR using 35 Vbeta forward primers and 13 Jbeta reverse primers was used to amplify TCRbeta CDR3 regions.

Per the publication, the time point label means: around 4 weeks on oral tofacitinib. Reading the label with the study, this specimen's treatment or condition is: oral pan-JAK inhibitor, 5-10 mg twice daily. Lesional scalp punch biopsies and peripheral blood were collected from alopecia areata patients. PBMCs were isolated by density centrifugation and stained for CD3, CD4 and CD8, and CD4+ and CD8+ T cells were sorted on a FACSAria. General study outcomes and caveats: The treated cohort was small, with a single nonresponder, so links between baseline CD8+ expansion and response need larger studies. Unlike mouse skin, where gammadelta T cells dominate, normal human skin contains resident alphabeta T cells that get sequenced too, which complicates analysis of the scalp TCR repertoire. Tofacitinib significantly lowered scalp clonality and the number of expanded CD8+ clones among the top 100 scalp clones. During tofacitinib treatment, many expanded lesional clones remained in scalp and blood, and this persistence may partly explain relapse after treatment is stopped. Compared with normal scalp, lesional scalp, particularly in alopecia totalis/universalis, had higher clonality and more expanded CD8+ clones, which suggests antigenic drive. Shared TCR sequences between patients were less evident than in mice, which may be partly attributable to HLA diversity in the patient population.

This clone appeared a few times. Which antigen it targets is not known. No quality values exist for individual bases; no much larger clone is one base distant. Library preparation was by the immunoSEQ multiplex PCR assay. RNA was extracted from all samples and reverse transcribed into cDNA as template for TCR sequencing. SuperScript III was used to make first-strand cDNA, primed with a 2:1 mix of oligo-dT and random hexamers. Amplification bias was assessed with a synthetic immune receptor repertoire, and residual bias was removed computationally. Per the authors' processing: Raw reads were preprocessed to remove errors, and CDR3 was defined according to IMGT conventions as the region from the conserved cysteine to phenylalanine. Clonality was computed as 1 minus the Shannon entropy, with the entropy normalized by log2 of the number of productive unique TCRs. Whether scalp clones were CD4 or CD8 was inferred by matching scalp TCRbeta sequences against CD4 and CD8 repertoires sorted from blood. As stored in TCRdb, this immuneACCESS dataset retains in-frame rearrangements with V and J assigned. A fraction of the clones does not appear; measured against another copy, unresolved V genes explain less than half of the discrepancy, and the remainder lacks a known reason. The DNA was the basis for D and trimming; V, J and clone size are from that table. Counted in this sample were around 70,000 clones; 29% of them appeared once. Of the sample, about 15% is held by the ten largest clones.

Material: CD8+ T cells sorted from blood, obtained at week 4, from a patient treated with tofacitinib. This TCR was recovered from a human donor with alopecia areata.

This receptor carries the CDR3 CASSLETYNEQFF. The nucleotide sequence reads as follows: TGTGCCAGCAGCCTGGAGACCTACAATGAGCAGTTCTTC. Recombination connected TRBV11-2 to TRBJ2-1, with the identity of the D gene unclear. CDR1 and CDR2 were assigned from the germline V gene as SGHAT and FQNNGV. From the cysteine up to the phenylalanine, the CDR3 has a length of 13 residues. The sequence is cut down to CDR3 DNA, 39 bases in frame from base 1. Trimming at the junction amounts to 5 bases on V and 2 bases on J, and the germline ends lie 7 bases apart. With the portions outside the CDR3 filled from the reference TRBV11-2 and TRBJ2-1 genes, the complete variable region becomes EAGVAQSPRYKIIEKRQSVAFWCNPISGHATLYWYQQILGQGPKLLIQFQNNGVVDDSQLPKDRFSAERLKGVDSTLKIQPAKLEDSAVYLCASSLETYNEQFFGPGTRLTVL.